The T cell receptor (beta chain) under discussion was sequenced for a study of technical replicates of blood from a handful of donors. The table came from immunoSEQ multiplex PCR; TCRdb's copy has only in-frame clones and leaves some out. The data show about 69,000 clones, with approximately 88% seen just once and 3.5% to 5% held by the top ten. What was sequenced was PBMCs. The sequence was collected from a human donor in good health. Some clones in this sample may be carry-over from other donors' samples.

CDR3 loop: CSVQGGRGTSWGYTF. The CDR3, as DNA: TGCAGCGTTCAGGGAGGCAGGGGGACCTCCTGGGGCTACACCTTC. The chain combines TRBV29-1 with TRBJ1-2; 7 bases match TRBD1. From germline, CDR1 is SQVTM and CDR2 ANQGSEA. The CDR3 is 15 amino acids. The J segment lost 8 bases and the V segment lost 5 bases, leaving 17 bases of the junction unmatched.